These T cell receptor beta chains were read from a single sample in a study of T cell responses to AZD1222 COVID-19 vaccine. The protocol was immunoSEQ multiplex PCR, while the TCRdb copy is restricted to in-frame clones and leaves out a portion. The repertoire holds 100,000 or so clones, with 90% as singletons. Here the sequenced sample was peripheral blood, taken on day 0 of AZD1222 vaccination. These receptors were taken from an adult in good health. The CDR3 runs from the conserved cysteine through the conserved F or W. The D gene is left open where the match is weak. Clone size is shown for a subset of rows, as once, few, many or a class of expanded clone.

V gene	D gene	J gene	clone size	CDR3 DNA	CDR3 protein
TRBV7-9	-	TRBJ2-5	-	TGTGCCAGAGGGGAAGCGGCCCAAGAGACCCAGTACTTC	CARGEAAQETQYF
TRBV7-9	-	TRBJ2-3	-	TGTGCCAGCAGTCGGGGCCTGGCAGATACGCAGTATTTT	CASSRGLADTQYF
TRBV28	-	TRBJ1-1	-	TGTGCCAGCAGCGCTCCAGGGGCGTCGGCTTTCTTT	CASSAPGASAFF
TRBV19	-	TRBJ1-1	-	TGTGCCAGTAGGTTGACAGGGAACACTGAAGCTTTCTTT	CASRLTGNTEAFF
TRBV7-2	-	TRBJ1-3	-	TGTGCCAGCAGTCCGACCTCTGGAAACACCATATATTTT	CASSPTSGNTIYF
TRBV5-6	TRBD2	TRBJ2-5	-	TGTGCCAGCAGAGGAACTAGCGGGGGAATCCAAGAGACCCAGTACTTC	CASRGTSGGIQETQYF
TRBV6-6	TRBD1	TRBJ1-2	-	TGTGCCAGCAGTTACACGACAGGGGAGGGGTACTATGGCTACACCTTC	CASSYTTGEGYYGYTF
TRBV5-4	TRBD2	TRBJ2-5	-	TGTGCCAGCAGCTTTACTAGCGGGGGGGCGCGGGAGACCCAGTACTTC	CASSFTSGGARETQYF
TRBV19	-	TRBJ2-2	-	TGTGCCAGTAGTATGGGGGTCACTCCGAACACCGGGGAGCTGTTTTTT	CASSMGVTPNTGELFF
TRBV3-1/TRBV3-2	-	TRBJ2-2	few	TGTGCCAGCAGCCCCACGCGGGGCACCGGGGAGCTGTTTTTT	CASSPTRGTGELFF
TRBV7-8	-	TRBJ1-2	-	TGTGCCAGCAGCTTAGAAGGGACGGACTATGGCTACACCTTC	CASSLEGTDYGYTF
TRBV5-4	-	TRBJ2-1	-	TGTGCCAGCAGCTTGCGACAGACTCTCAATGAGCAGTTCTTC	CASSLRQTLNEQFF
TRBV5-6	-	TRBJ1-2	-	TGTGCCAGCAGCTTGGGGTCGTCGTATGGCTACACCTTC	CASSLGSSYGYTF
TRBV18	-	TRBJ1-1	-	TGTGCCAGCTCATCAGAATCGAACACTGAAGCTTTCTTT	CASSSESNTEAFF
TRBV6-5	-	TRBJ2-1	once	TGTGCCAGCAGTCCTAGGGCTGAGCAGTTCTTC	CASSPRAEQFF
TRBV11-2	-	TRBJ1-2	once	TGTGCCAGCAGCTTCTTCGACCGCTACTATGGCTACACCTTC	CASSFFDRYYGYTF
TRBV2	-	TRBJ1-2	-	TGTGCCAGCAGTGAGGACCTCGTCTATGGCTACACCTTC	CASSEDLVYGYTF
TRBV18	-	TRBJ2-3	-	TGTGCCAGCTCACCACTGGAAGCTAGTGGCGCAGATACGCAGTATTTT	CASSPLEASGADTQYF
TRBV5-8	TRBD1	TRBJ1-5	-	TGTGCCAGCAGCTGGGACAGAAGGAATCAGCCCCAGCATTTT	CASSWDRRNQPQHF
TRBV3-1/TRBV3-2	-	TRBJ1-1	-	TGTGCCAGCTCCGGAATTACAGCGAACACTGAAGCTTTCTTT	CASSGITANTEAFF
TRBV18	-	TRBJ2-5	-	TGTGCCAGCTCACCAAGTAAGGGGCCGGGAGAGACCCAGTACTTC	CASSPSKGPGETQYF
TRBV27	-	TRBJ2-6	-	TGTGCCAGCAGTCCCCATCGGTTCTCTGGGGCCAACGTCCTGACTTTC	CASSPHRFSGANVLTF
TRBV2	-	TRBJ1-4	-	TGTGCCAGCTCTGGAACTTCAACTAATGAAAAACTGTTTTTT	CASSGTSTNEKLFF
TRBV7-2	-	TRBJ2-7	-	TGTGCCAGCAGCCCCTTCAGGGAGTCCTACGAGCAGTACTTC	CASSPFRESYEQYF
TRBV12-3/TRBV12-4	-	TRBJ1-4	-	TGTGCCAGCAGTCCGTGGACAGATGGGGAACTGTTTTTT	CASSPWTDGELFF
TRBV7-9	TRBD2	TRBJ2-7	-	TGTGCCAGCAGCTTCACTAGCGGGGGAGTCTACGAGCAGTACTTC	CASSFTSGGVYEQYF
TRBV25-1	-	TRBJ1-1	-	TGTGCCAGCAGTGAGGGGAGGGGTGTCGACACTGAAGCTTTCTTT	CASSEGRGVDTEAFF
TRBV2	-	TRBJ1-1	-	TGTGCCAGCAGGGAGAACACTGAAGCTTTCTTT	CASRENTEAFF
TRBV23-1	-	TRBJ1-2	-	TGCGCCAGCAGTCAACGGCTAAATGGCTACACCTTC	CASSQRLNGYTF
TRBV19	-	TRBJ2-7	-	TGTGCCAGTAGTAAAACGGGGGGCCCCTACGAGCAGTACTTC	CASSKTGGPYEQYF
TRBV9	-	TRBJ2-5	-	TGTGCCAGCAGCGTGGGTCAGCAAGAGACCCAGTACTTC	CASSVGQQETQYF
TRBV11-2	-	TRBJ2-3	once	TGTGCCAGCAGCTCAACTAGTTCCGAAGCGCAGTATTTT	CASSSTSSEAQYF
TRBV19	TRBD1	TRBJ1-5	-	TGTGCCAGTAGCACCGGGACAGGATTTGGACAGCCCCAGCATTTT	CASSTGTGFGQPQHF
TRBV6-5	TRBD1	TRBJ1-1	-	TGTGCCAGCAGCACCACAGGGGGCACTGAAGCTTTCTTT	CASSTTGGTEAFF
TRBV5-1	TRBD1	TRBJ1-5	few	TGCGCCAGCAGCTTACAGGGGGCCTTCAATGAGCCCCAGCATTTT	CASSLQGAFNEPQHF
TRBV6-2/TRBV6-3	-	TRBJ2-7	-	TGTGCCAGCAGTTACCCAGGTCAGGGTGTTATCGAGCAGTACTTC	CASSYPGQGVIEQYF
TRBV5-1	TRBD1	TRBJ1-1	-	TGCGCCAGCAGCTGGAGCATAGGACAGGGGGCGAACACTGAAGCTTTCTTT	CASSWSIGQGANTEAFF
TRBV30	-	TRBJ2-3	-	TGTGCCTGGACGACCCGAGTTTCGATGGGTACGCAGTATTTT	CAWTTRVSMGTQYF
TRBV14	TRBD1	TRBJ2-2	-	TGTGCCAGCAGCCAACGGGACAGATATTGGGAGTTGAACACCGGGGAGCTGTTTTTT	CASSQRDRYWELNTGELFF
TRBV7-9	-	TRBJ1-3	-	-	CASSLGSGRAGNTIYF
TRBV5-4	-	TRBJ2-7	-	TGTGCCAGCAGCTGGGGGGCGGCCTACGAGCAGTACTTC	CASSWGAAYEQYF
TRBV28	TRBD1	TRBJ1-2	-	TGTGCCAGCAGTCCCTCGGGGACAGGGACGGGCTATGGCTACACCTTC	CASSPSGTGTGYGYTF
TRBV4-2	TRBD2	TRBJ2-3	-	TGTGCCAGCAGCCCCGTGGGGACTAGCTCTAGCACAGATACGCAGTATTTT	CASSPVGTSSSTDTQYF
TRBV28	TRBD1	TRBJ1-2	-	TGTGCCAGCAGTTTCACAGGGGGCGGCTATGGCTACACCTTC	CASSFTGGGYGYTF
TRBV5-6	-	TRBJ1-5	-	TGTGCCAGCAGCTTAACACGGGGCGTCTATAGCAATCAGCCCCAGCATTTT	CASSLTRGVYSNQPQHF
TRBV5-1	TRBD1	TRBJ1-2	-	TGCGCCAGCAGCTTGGACCAGGGGGTTGGCTACACCTTC	CASSLDQGVGYTF
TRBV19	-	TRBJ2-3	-	TGTGCCAGTAGTATAGGGGGAGATACGCAGTATTTT	CASSIGGDTQYF
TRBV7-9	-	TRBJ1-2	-	TGTGCCAGCAGCTCGAGGGACCGGGGGTTGGACACCTTC	CASSSRDRGLDTF
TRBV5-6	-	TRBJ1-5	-	TGTGCCAGCAGCTTGGGGCAGTCGCAGCCCCAGCATTTT	CASSLGQSQPQHF
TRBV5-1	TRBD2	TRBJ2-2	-	TGCGCCAGCAAGACTAGCGGGGGGACCGGGGAGCTGTTTTTT	CASKTSGGTGELFF
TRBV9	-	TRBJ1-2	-	TGTGCCAGCAGCGTAGACAGGGTCTATGGCTACACCTTC	CASSVDRVYGYTF
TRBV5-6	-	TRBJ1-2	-	TGTGCCAGCAGCTTGATTCGGGTTGACTATGGCTACACCTTC	CASSLIRVDYGYTF
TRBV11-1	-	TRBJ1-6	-	TGTGCCAGCAGTTTAAGTAATTCACCCCTCCACTTT	CASSLSNSPLHF
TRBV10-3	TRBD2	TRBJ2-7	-	TGTGCCATCAGTGTCCTAGCGGGGGCCTACGAGCAGTACTTC	CAISVLAGAYEQYF
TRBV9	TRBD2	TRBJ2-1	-	TGTGCCAGCAGCGTAGAGTTTGGCGGGGGGGCACAAAATGAGCAGTTCTTC	CASSVEFGGGAQNEQFF
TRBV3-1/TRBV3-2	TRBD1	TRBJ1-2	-	TGTGCCAGCAGCCAAGATCCAACAGGGGGCGCAGGATATGGCTACACCTTC	CASSQDPTGGAGYGYTF
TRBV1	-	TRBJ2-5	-	TGCACCAGCAGCCTTCCTCGCGGCAAGAGGACCCAGTACTTC	CTSSLPRGKRTQYF
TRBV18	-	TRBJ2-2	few	TGTGCCAGCTCACCACGTCCCGGGCTAGGGGTTAACACCGGGGAGCTGTTTTTT	CASSPRPGLGVNTGELFF
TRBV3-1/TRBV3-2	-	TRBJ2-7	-	TGTGCCAGCAGCCAAGAAGTGGCAGGCTACGAGCAGTACTTC	CASSQEVAGYEQYF
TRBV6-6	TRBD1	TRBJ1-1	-	TGTGCCAGCAGTTATCCGGGACAGGGTGTTGAAGCTTTCTTT	CASSYPGQGVEAFF